The present entry profiles one T cell receptor (beta chain) with its context. The entry originates in a study of technical replicates of blood from a few donors. The repertoire was sequenced with immunoSEQ multiplex PCR; TCRdb's copy has only in-frame clones and lacks some. The table has 60,000 to 70,000 clones, about 90% seen once; the top ten hold about 5%. Germline V gene sequence: CDR1 SEHNR, CDR2 FQNEAQ (reference sequence). J was trimmed by 7 bases and V by 5 bases; bases with no gene match: 8. CDR3 length: 15 residues. Source material: PBMCs. The receptor's source is a human donor in good health. Some clones in this sample may be carry-over from other donors' samples. The chain links TRBV7-9 to TRBJ2-1; 10 bases map to TRBD2. The CDR3 region has the DNA TGTGCCAGCAGCCCAGGACTAGCGGTCCTTAATGAGCAGTTCTTC. Its translation is CASSPGLAVLNEQFF.